Below, 24 T cell receptor beta chains from the same sample are listed, as sequenced in a study of cytomegalovirus exposure and HLA in healthy donors. PCR was performed using 60 Vbeta and 13 Jbeta primers. Using immunoSEQ multiplex PCR, the repertoire was profiled, and TCRdb retains in-frame clones only, with some absent. Across around 200,000 clones, the top ten clones capture less than 0.95% of the sample. The sample was PBMCs. These receptors all come from a woman under 30 in good health and CMV-seropositive.

On this clone: A junction boundary mismatches the germline segment, possibly from a read error. The gene calls are TRBV7-2 and TRBJ1-3, with a possible D match to TRBD1 (6 bases). The CDR3 has 15 residues. In germline, CDR1 is SGHTA, CDR2 FQGNSA. The CDR3: CASSLADRNGNTIYF. The CDR3 nucleotides are TGTGCCAGCAGCCTAGCGGACAGAAATGGAAACACCATATATTTT.

This chain joins TRBV4-2 and TRBJ2-4; perhaps TRBD1 as D (6 bases). The V end was cut by 6 bases, the J end by 6 bases, with 15 bases between. CDR1 is LGHNA, CDR2 YNFKEQ, per germline. The CDR3 covers 14 residues. The CDR3 DNA reads as TGTGCCAGCAGTCCGGAACAGGGTTTAAACATTCAGTACTTC. Encoded protein: CASSPEQGLNIQYF.

The chain carries TRBV6-6 and TRBJ2-1; 12 bases are shared with TRBD1. The CDR3 runs to 15 residues. Germline lookup yields CDR1 MNHNY and CDR2 SVGAGI (reference sequence). V lost 6 bases, J lost 7 bases, and 7 bases stayed unmatched. The CDR3 coding sequence is TGTGCCAGCAGCACGGGACAGGGGGCGCGGAATGAGCAGTTCTTC. Protein: CASSTGQGARNEQFF.

The rearrangement links TRBV29-1 to TRBJ1-1, with 9 bases aligning to TRBD1. The V and J ends lost 7 bases and 4 bases, in that order; junction bases with no gene match: 7. Germline assignment: CDR1 SQVTM and CDR2 ANQGSEA. This CDR3 region has 13 residues. DNA for the CDR3: TGCAGCGCGGACAGGGGAAGGGGCACTGAAGCTTTCTTT. It encodes CSADRGRGTEAFF.

The chain joins TRBV15 to TRBJ1-2, with TRBD1 identical over 9 bases. Trimming took 0 bases from V and 8 from J; bases not matched to a gene: 10. Germline V CDR1 and CDR2: LNHNV, YYDKDF (reference sequence). The CDR3 has 16 residues. The CDR3 DNA reads TGTGCCACCAGCAGAGATCGAGGACAGGGGACGGGCGGCTACACCTTC. It encodes CATSRDRGQGTGGYTF. Looking up the rest from reference TRBV15 and TRBJ1-2 gives the full variable domain: DAMVIQNPRYQVTQFGKPVTLSCSQTLNHNVMYWYQQKSSQAPKLLFHYYDKDFNNEADTPDNFQSRRPNTSFCFLDIRSPGLGDTAMYLCATSRDRGQGTGGYTFGSGTRLTVV.

The chain links TRBV5-1 to TRBJ1-1, with a tentative D call TRBD1 (6 bases). CDR1 is SGHRS, CDR2 YFSETQ, per germline. This CDR3 region has 16 residues. Between the trimmed V and J ends, which lost 0 bases and 3 bases, there was a span of 15 bases. CDR3 protein: CASSLDAGGPHTEAFF. In DNA form, the CDR3 reads TGCGCCAGCAGCTTGGACGCGGGGGGGCCACACACTGAAGCTTTCTTT.

The chain has TRBV6-5 and TRBJ2-5; maybe TRBD2 (6 bases). Germline assignment: CDR1 MNHEY and CDR2 SVGAGI. V was clipped by 2 bases and J by 2 bases, with 9 bases between them. The length of the CDR3 is 14 residues. The CDR3, as DNA: TGTGCCAGCAGTTACGGGGGGTCACAAGAGACCCAGTACTTC. It yields the protein CASSYGGSQETQYF.

The V call is TRBV5-4, the J call TRBJ2-2, with TRBD2 identical over 7 bases. Trimming took 4 bases from V and 5 from J; bases not matched to a gene: 11. This CDR3 comprises 16 residues. The germline V gene encodes CDR1 SGHNT and CDR2 YYREEE (reference sequence). This chain's CDR3 is CASSLELGTITGELFF. The CDR3 bases are TGTGCCAGCAGCCTAGAACTCGGGACTATAACCGGGGAGCTGTTTTTT.

The rearrangement joins TRBV11-3 to TRBJ2-2; TRBD1 matches 9 bases. This CDR3 comprises 16 residues. V was pared by 5 bases and J by 4 bases, with 8 bases of the junction left unmatched. Germline V gene sequence: CDR1 SGHNT, CDR2 YENEEA. CDR3 residues: CASSPRTGVGTGELFF. As DNA, the CDR3 is TGTGCCAGCAGCCCCCGGACAGGGGTAGGCACCGGGGAGCTGTTTTTT.

The gene calls are TRBV4-3 and TRBJ2-5, with 10 bases lining up with TRBD2. Per germline, CDR1 LGHNA and CDR2 YSLEER. The CDR3 is 15 amino acids. J gave up 5 bases and V 5 bases, and 8 bases lay outside the gene matches. DNA of the CDR3: TGCGCCAGCAGCTCGCGTACTAGCGGGGTTGAGACCCAGTACTTC. Encoded protein: CASSSRTSGVETQYF.

The chain couples TRBV7-6 to TRBJ2-2, with D hard to call. In germline, CDR1 is SGHVS, CDR2 FNYEAQ. This CDR3 has 12 amino acids. V was clipped by 8 bases and J by 2 bases, with 6 bases between them. CDR3: CASRSNTGELFF. Here the CDR3 DNA reads TGTGCCAGCCGGAGTAACACCGGGGAGCTGTTTTTT.

Here the CDR3 reads CASSQGGGPVLRNSPLHF. Here the CDR3 DNA reads TGCGCCAGCAGCCAAGGGGGAGGACCTGTACTCCGGAATTCACCCCTCCACTTT. The chain has TRBV4-1 and TRBJ1-6, with no clear D. This CDR3 has 18 amino acids. The germline V gene encodes CDR1 MGHRA and CDR2 YSYEKL. V was shortened by 1 base and J by 7 bases, with 20 bases between the two germline ends.

The genes are TRBV5-6 and TRBJ2-1, with D tentatively TRBD2 (5 bases). The germline V gene encodes CDR1 SGHDT and CDR2 YYEEEE. The CDR3 loop spans 14 amino acids. V was cut by 3 bases and J by 9 bases, with 16 bases left in between. CDR3 region: CASSSRRTWSEQFF. The CDR3 DNA is TGTGCCAGCAGCTCAAGACGGACTTGGAGTGAGCAGTTCTTC.

The V and J genes are TRBV5-1 and TRBJ2-5, with TRBD1 matching 7 bases. The V and J ends lost 1 base and 5 bases, in that order; junction bases with no gene match: 8. Germline CDR1 is SGHRS and CDR2 is YFSETQ. This CDR3 spans 15 amino acids. The CDR3 loop reads CASSLLRQGHETQYF. The CDR3 nucleotides read TGCGCCAGCAGCTTGCTTCGACAGGGTCACGAGACCCAGTACTTC.

The chain employs TRBV4-2 and TRBJ2-7; TRBD2 might be the D (6 bases). V was cut by 0 bases and J by 3 bases, with 12 bases left in between. Germline CDR1 and CDR2: LGHNA and YNFKEQ. This CDR3 region has 15 residues. The CDR3 here is CASSQEGGPYYEQYF. The DNA of the CDR3 is TGTGCCAGCAGCCAAGAGGGGGGACCCTACTACGAGCAGTACTTC.

This chain links TRBV15 with TRBJ2-3, with a weak D call TRBD2 (5 bases). The CDR3 is 16 residues long. Trimming cost V 2 bases and J 4 bases, with 16 bases left between them. Germline V gives CDR1 LNHNV, CDR2 YYDKDF (reference sequence). This chain's CDR3 is CATSRSIGEGADTQYF. The CDR3 DNA reads TGTGCCACCAGCAGATCCATCGGGGAAGGAGCAGATACGCAGTATTTT.

CDR3 bases: TGTGCAAGTCGCTTAGCGTTCCCCCCGGGGAACACTGAAGCTTTCTTT. Its protein product is CASRLAFPPGNTEAFF. The chain couples TRBV12-2 to TRBJ1-1. TRBV12-2 is shown as a pseudogene. There are 16 residues in the CDR3.

The V gene is TRBV19, the J gene TRBJ2-3, with 8 positions matching TRBD1. CDR1 is LNHDA and CDR2 is SQIVND in the germline V gene (reference sequence). V was clipped by 3 bases and J by 4 bases; unmatched bases: 9. The CDR3 covers 16 residues. The CDR3 bases are TGTGCCAGTAGTATCCAAGGACAGGGTTGGGCAGATACGCAGTATTTT. Residues: CASSIQGQGWADTQYF.

The chain combines TRBV18 with TRBJ1-2, with 7 bases lining up with TRBD1. CDR3 length: 17 amino acids. Germline CDR1 and CDR2: KGHSH and LQKENI. V lost 2 bases and J lost 0; bases outside the gene matches: 9. The DNA for the CDR3 is TGTGCCAGCTCACCAAACCCCGCGACAGGGCCTAACTATGGCTACACCTTC. Amino acid sequence: CASSPNPATGPNYGYTF.

The CDR3 DNA reads as TGCAGCGTCACCGGGACAGGGTTCACAGATACGCAGTATTTT. Protein: CSVTGTGFTDTQYF. The rearrangement links TRBV29-1 to TRBJ2-3; the match to TRBD1 covers 9 bases. Germline CDR1 and CDR2: SQVTM and ANQGSEA. CDR3 length equals 14 residues. Trimming took 6 bases from V and 2 from J; bases not matched to a gene: 6.

This chain links TRBV6-1 with TRBJ1-6; no firm D call. The CDR3 has 19 amino acids. Germline loops: CDR1 MNHNS, CDR2 SASEGT. V lost 1 base, J lost 0 bases, and 16 bases lay in between. CDR3 protein: CASSEELEAESSYNSPLHF. The CDR3 DNA sequence: TGTGCCAGCAGTGAAGAATTAGAAGCCGAGAGCTCCTATAATTCACCCCTCCACTTT.

The rearrangement uses TRBV5-1 and TRBJ2-5; D is perhaps TRBD2 (6 bases). V was shortened by 1 base and J by 5 bases, with 12 bases between the two germline ends. Looked up from germline, CDR1 is SGHRS and CDR2 is YFSETQ. The CDR3 consists of 14 residues. The chain's CDR3 is CASSLLGGTETQYF. CDR3 nucleotide sequence: TGCGCCAGCAGCTTGCTAGGTGGGACTGAGACCCAGTACTTC.

The V and J genes are TRBV11-3 and TRBJ2-7, with 10 bases lining up with TRBD1. Losses at the gene ends were 5 bases for V and 4 bases for J; bases not matched to a gene: 5. Germline V gene lookup returns CDR1 SGHNT and CDR2 YENEEA. The CDR3 sequence is 14 residues long. CDR3 sequence reads: CASSLGQGEYEQYF. DNA of the CDR3: TGTGCCAGCAGCCTCGGACAGGGGGAATACGAGCAGTACTTC.

This chain links TRBV9 with TRBJ2-5; 8 bases map to TRBD2. V dropped 5 bases and J dropped 5; count of bases not matched to a gene: 11. Germline V gives CDR1 SGDLS, CDR2 YYNGEE. CDR3 length equals 15 residues. Here the CDR3 DNA reads TGTGCCAGCAGTGTCTTTAGCGGGGATGGGGAGACCCAGTACTTC. Protein: CASSVFSGDGETQYF.